Listed below are T cell receptor beta chains from one sample, sequenced in a study of cytomegalovirus exposure and HLA in healthy donors. Repertoires were generated with immunoSEQ multiplex PCR, while TCRdb's copy carries only in-frame clones and drops some. The sample yields roughly 82,000 clones, 72% seen once. The source material was PBMCs. The receptors shown here come from a woman aged 40 to 50 in good health and CMV-seropositive. Both conserved end residues are part of each CDR3. Each record gives: clone size, D gene, J gene, V gene, CDR3 DNA, CDR3 protein. D genes are given only for firm matches. Some rows have no size entry. The others give once, few or many, or a class for an expanded clone.

.,.,TRBJ2-1,TRBV7-9,TGTGCCAGCAGCTTAGATGCGGGTGAGCAGTTCTTC,CASSLDAGEQFF
.,TRBD1,TRBJ1-6,TRBV10-3,TGTGCCATCAGTGAGTCGACAGGGGGCGGCTATTCACCCCTCCACTTT,CAISESTGGGYSPLHF
.,.,TRBJ2-7,TRBV20-1,TGCAGTGCTAGAAGCGACGGCGAGCAGTACTTC,CSARSDGEQYF
once,TRBD1,TRBJ1-1,TRBV7-9,TGTGCCAGCAGCGCCCACAGGGGGAGTAACCCGAACACTGAAGCTTTCTTT,CASSAHRGSNPNTEAFF
once,.,TRBJ2-1,TRBV27,TGTGCCAGCACTCAAGGTGGGCCGAGCTACAATGAGCAGTTCTTC,CASTQGGPSYNEQFF
.,.,TRBJ1-5,TRBV7-2,TGTGCCAGCAGCCAAGACAGCTACAATCAGCCCCAGCATTTT,CASSQDSYNQPQHF
once,.,TRBJ1-1,TRBV29-1,TGCAGCGCAAACAGAGATTCGACGAACACTGAAGCTTTCTTT,CSANRDSTNTEAFF
.,.,TRBJ2-3,TRBV5-4,TGTGCCAGCACTTACCAGGGAGACAAGGGGGCAGATACGCAGTATTTT,CASTYQGDKGADTQYF
.,TRBD2,TRBJ2-3,TRBV5-6,TGTGCCAGCAGCCTGGGACTAGCGGAGCTTAGCACAGATACGCAGTATTTT,CASSLGLAELSTDTQYF
many,TRBD1,TRBJ2-1,TRBV5-6,TGTGCCAGCAGCTGGGCAGGGGGTGATGAGCAGTTCTTC,CASSWAGGDEQFF
.,TRBD2,TRBJ2-7,TRBV18,TGTGCCAGCTCACCACCGAGCGGGAGGTCCTACGAGCAGTACTTC,CASSPPSGRSYEQYF
few,TRBD1,TRBJ1-2,TRBV11-2,TGTGCCAGCAGCCTAGGGACAGGGAGGTATGGCTACACCTTC,CASSLGTGRYGYTF
few,.,TRBJ2-5,TRBV21-1,TGTGCCAGCAGCACCCCGCAAGGGGCGCTTCAGACCCAGTACTTC,CASSTPQGALQTQYF
few,.,TRBJ2-1,TRBV2,TGTGCCAGCAGTGAACAGTACAATGAGCAGTTCTTC,CASSEQYNEQFF
.,TRBD1,TRBJ2-7,TRBV30,TGTGCCTGGGACGGACAGGGGTACGAGCAGTACTTC,CAWDGQGYEQYF
.,TRBD1,TRBJ2-3,TRBV5-1,TGCGCCAGCAGCTCGTCGACAGGGGACACAGATACGCAGTATTTT,CASSSSTGDTDTQYF
.,TRBD2,TRBJ2-2,TRBV5-1,TGCGCCAGCAGCTCAGATAGCGGGAGCGACACCGGGGAGCTGTTTTTT,CASSSDSGSDTGELFF
few,.,TRBJ1-2,TRBV30,TGTGCCTCCGATGGTGGCTGGGGCTACCCCTTC,CASDGGWGYPF
once,TRBD1,TRBJ2-7,TRBV6-5,TGTGCCAGCAGGAAGGGACAGGGCTCCTACGAGCAGTACTTC,CASRKGQGSYEQYF
.,.,TRBJ2-6,TRBV27,TGTGCCAGCAGGGCGGGGGCCAACGTCCTGCCTTTC,CASRAGANVLPF
once,.,TRBJ2-7,TRBV30,TGTGCCTGGAGTTTAACCCATGGCCAGCAGTACTTC,CAWSLTHGQQYF
few,.,TRBJ1-3,TRBV4-1,TGCGCCAGCAGACCTACTACAGGGAGCTCTGGAAACACCATATATTTT,CASRPTTGSSGNTIYF
.,.,TRBJ2-7,TRBV4-1,TGCGCCAGCAGCCACGTCGGGAGTAGGTACGAGCAGTACTTC,CASSHVGSRYEQYF
.,TRBD2,TRBJ2-3,TRBV5-1,TGCGCCAGCAGCTACGGGACTAGCGGGGGGGAGGATACGCAGTATTTT,CASSYGTSGGEDTQYF
.,TRBD1,TRBJ1-1,TRBV30,TGTGCCTGGAGCCGGGACAGGGCTCGTGAAGCTTTCTTT,CAWSRDRAREAFF
.,.,TRBJ1-1,TRBV4-1,TGCGCCAGCAGCCAAGAAGGGGGTCGAGAAGCTTTCTTT,CASSQEGGREAFF
.,.,TRBJ2-3,TRBV5-4,TGTGCCAGCAGCTTGGAACAGGCAGATACGCAGTATTTT,CASSLEQADTQYF
.,TRBD2,TRBJ2-1,TRBV6-4,TGTGCCAGCAGTGACCAAGCGGGGGCCCTCCGGGGTGAGCAGTTCTTC,CASSDQAGALRGEQFF
few,.,TRBJ1-4,TRBV28,TGTGCCAGCAGTTTTCGTTTCAATGAAAAACTGTTTTTT,CASSFRFNEKLFF
.,TRBD1,TRBJ2-3,TRBV7-6,TGTGCCAGCAGCTTAACAGGGGAAGGTACGCAGTATTTT,CASSLTGEGTQYF